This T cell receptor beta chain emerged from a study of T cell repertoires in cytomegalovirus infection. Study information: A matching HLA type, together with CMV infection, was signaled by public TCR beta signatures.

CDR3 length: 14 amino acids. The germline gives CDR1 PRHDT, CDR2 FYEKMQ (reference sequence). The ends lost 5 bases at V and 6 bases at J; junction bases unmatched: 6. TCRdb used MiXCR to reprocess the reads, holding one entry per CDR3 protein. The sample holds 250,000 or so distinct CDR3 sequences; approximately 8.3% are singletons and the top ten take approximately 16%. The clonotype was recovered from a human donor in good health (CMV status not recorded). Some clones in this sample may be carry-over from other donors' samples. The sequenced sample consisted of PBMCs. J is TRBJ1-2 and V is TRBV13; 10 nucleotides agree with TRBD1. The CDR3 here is CASSVRDRGNGYTF. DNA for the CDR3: TGTGCCAGCAGCGTTAGGGACAGGGGCAATGGCTACACCTTC.